The 15 T cell receptor beta chains listed next were all sequenced from one sample in a study of blood T cell repertoires in COVID-19 (dated by TCRdb to the early 2020s). Receptor amplification or capture employed the immunoSEQ multiplex PCR assay. TCRdb retrieved this table from immuneACCESS and kept in-frame rearrangements only. Not all clones are present; in checked studies, unresolved V genes account for under half, and no reason is known for the remainder. The sample has about 200,000 clones on record, approximately 86% of them singletons. More than 4.5% of the sample comes from the top ten. Sequenced material: PBMCs or T cells enriched from blood (not recorded which). These receptors were obtained from a woman aged 55 to 70 with acute COVID-19.

The genes are TRBV20-1 and TRBJ1-5, with TRBD1 matching over 10 bases. The CDR3 has 15 amino acids. The germline V gene encodes CDR1 DFQATT and CDR2 SNEGSKA (reference sequence). V was clipped by 3 bases and J by 3 bases; unmatched bases: 5. CDR3 in amino acids: CSASPGTGANQPQHF. CDR3 nucleotides: TGCAGTGCTAGTCCCGGGACAGGGGCCAATCAGCCCCAGCATTTT.

This clone was counted between two and nine times. The rearrangement uses TRBV12-3 or TRBV12-4 and TRBJ1-3, with D uncertain. This CDR3 is built from 12 residues. V was pared by 6 bases and J by 2 bases, with 5 bases between. CDR3 residues: CASSIAGNTIYF. CDR3 nucleotides: TGTGCCAGCAGCATAGCTGGAAACACCATATATTTT.

The chain employs TRBV15 and TRBJ1-1; D might be TRBD1 (5 bases). The germline CDR1 and CDR2 sequences are LNHNV and YYDKDF (reference sequence). V was trimmed by 9 bases and J by 2 bases, leaving 13 bases between them. This CDR3 is 13 amino acids long. CDR3 loop: CATGPAINTEAFF. In nucleotides, the CDR3 is TGTGCCACGGGGCCAGCCATCAACACTGAAGCTTTCTTT.

V is TRBV7-6 and J is TRBJ1-1; D unclear. Germline V gene sequence: CDR1 SGHVS, CDR2 FNYEAQ. The CDR3 runs to 14 residues. Trimming shortened V by 1 base and J by 6 bases, and 12 bases separated the two germline ends. The CDR3 sequence is CASSLDPASAEAFF. The CDR3 DNA is TGTGCCAGCAGCTTAGACCCAGCAAGCGCTGAAGCTTTCTTT.

The genes are TRBV4-1 and TRBJ2-1, with a possible D match to TRBD2 (6 bases). This CDR3 region has 16 residues. CDR1 MGHRA and CDR2 YSYEKL come from the germline V gene. V lost 1 base, J lost 2 bases, and 12 bases lay in between. This chain's CDR3 is CASSQGRGLPYNEQFF. DNA for the CDR3: TGCGCCAGCAGCCAAGGGCGGGGCCTTCCCTACAATGAGCAGTTCTTC.

This clone was seen once. V and J are TRBV24-1 and TRBJ2-7; TRBD2 agrees at 8 bases. The germline V gene encodes CDR1 KGHDR and CDR2 SFDVKD. After removal of 4 bases from V and 4 bases from J, the junction contained 8 bases not matched to a gene. The CDR3 spans 15 residues. This chain's CDR3 is CATSETREGWYEQYF. The DNA of the CDR3 is TGTGCCACCAGTGAAACCCGGGAGGGGTGGTACGAGCAGTACTTC.

The rearrangement joins TRBV19 to TRBJ1-6, with 8 bases lining up with TRBD1. Germline loops: CDR1 LNHDA, CDR2 SQIVND (reference sequence). The CDR3 is made up of 15 amino acids. Trimming cost V 8 bases and J 6 bases; bases outside gene matches: 9. The CDR3 protein is CASEGQGRLNSPLHF. In DNA form, the CDR3 reads TGTGCCAGTGAAGGACAGGGCCGTCTTAATTCACCCCTCCACTTT.

V usage is TRBV29-1 and J usage is TRBJ2-5, with D perhaps TRBD2 (5 bases). V was clipped by 5 bases and J by 5 bases, with 9 bases between them. CDR1 is SQVTM and CDR2 is ANQGSEA in the germline V gene. The CDR3 totals 11 residues. CDR3 sequence (DNA): TGCAGCGTTTGGAGGTCGGAGACCCAGTACTTC. It yields the protein CSVWRSETQYF.

This clone was seen only once. This chain links TRBV28 with TRBJ2-3, with D maybe TRBD2 (6 bases). The ends were cut back, 7 bases at V and 2 bases at J, with 13 bases in the middle. The germline V gene has CDR1 MDHEN and CDR2 SYDVKM. The CDR3 extends over 14 amino acids. Here the CDR3 reads CASIRGRSTDTQYF. For the CDR3, the DNA is TGTGCCAGCATTCGTGGGAGGTCCACAGATACGCAGTATTTT. Supplemented by reference TRBV28 and TRBJ2-3, the full variable domain reads DVKVTQSSRYLVKRTGEKVFLECVQDMDHENMFWYRQDPGLGLRLIYFSYDVKMKEKGDIPEGYSVSREKKERFSLILESASTNQTSMYLCASIRGRSTDTQYFGPGTRLTVL.

This CDR3 is CASSFLITGSGNTIYF. CDR3 nucleotides: TGTGCCAGCAGCTTCCTCATAACAGGTTCTGGAAACACCATATATTTT. This sequence joins TRBV7-9 and TRBJ1-3; perhaps TRBD1 as D (5 bases). The CDR3 has 16 residues. The V and J ends lost 3 bases and 1 base respectively, with 13 bases between them. Germline-derived CDR1 and CDR2 are SEHNR and FQNEAQ (reference sequence).

This clone showed up just once. CDR3 sequence (DNA): TGTGCCAGCAGTTTTAGCGGGAGTACGGTCGAGCAGTACTTC. This codes for CASSFSGSTVEQYF. The rearrangement uses TRBV27 and TRBJ2-7; TRBD2 agrees at 9 bases. CDR1 is MNHEY, CDR2 SMNVEV, per germline (reference sequence). This CDR3 contains 14 residues. The V segment lost 3 bases and the J segment 6 bases; nucleotides outside the gene matches: 6.

The chain joins TRBV3-1 (or the pseudogene TRBV3-2) to TRBJ1-2, with D possibly matching TRBD1 (5 bases). CDR1 and CDR2 (germline): LGHDT, YNNKEL (reference sequence). V shed 1 base and J shed 7 bases, with 13 bases lying between them. The CDR3 is 14 residues long. The CDR3: CASSQGGLDGGYTF. CDR3 nucleotides: TGTGCCAGCAGCCAAGGGGGCCTTGATGGTGGCTACACCTTC.

V gene TRBV4-1 combines with J gene TRBJ2-5; TRBD2 might be the D (6 bases). V lost 0 bases to trimming and J lost 5 bases, with 13 bases between them. Germline CDR1 is MGHRA and CDR2 is YSYEKL. The CDR3 runs 15 residues. CDR3 residues: CASSQDKTRVETQYF. The CDR3 DNA reads TGCGCCAGCAGCCAAGACAAGACTAGAGTTGAGACCCAGTACTTC.

In DNA form, the CDR3 reads TGTGCCAGCAGCGCGGTAAAGACAGGGGACTATGGCTACACCTTC. Translated: CASSAVKTGDYGYTF. The genes are TRBV5-4 and TRBJ1-2; TRBD1 matches at 8 bases. V lost 4 bases and J lost 3; bases outside the gene matches: 8. The V gene's germline CDR1 is SGHNT and CDR2 YYREEE (reference sequence). This CDR3 is 15 amino acids long.

CDR3 DNA: TGTGCCAGCGTCGGAGCCGGGGAGCTGTTTTTT. It is translated as CASVGAGELFF. The chain carries TRBV6-5 and TRBJ2-2; no firm D call. The CDR3 runs 11 residues. Germline V lookup: CDR1 MNHEY, CDR2 SVGAGI. The ends were cut back, 8 bases at V and 6 bases at J, with 7 bases in the middle.